This T cell receptor (beta chain) was found in a study of graft-versus-host responses after intestinal transplantation. Study-wide points: The study found high graft-versus-host to host-versus-graft clonal ratios in allografts of patients with graft-donor T cell macrochimerism.

Co-plating was performed using around 200,000 CFSE-labeled responder cells and around 200,000 irradiated, violet-dye-labeled stimulator cells. Once the reaction had ended, proliferating CFSE-low CD3+CD4+ and CD3+CD8+ responders were sorted. Per the germline V gene, CDR1 is SGHRS and CDR2 is YFSETQ. V was trimmed by 6 bases and J by 0 bases, leaving 13 bases between them. CDR3 size: 14 residues. Libraries were prepared by immunoSEQ multiplex PCR; TCRdb keeps only in-frame clonotypes and omits some of them. The sample holds about 15,000 clones, about 27% seen once. This specimen consisted of alloreactive CD4+ T cells from a mixed lymphocyte reaction culture, obtained before intestinal transplant. Indicated subset: CFSE-low proliferating T cells sorted from roughly six-day pre-transplant mixed lymphocyte reaction (GvH or HvG direction). The chain combines TRBV5-1 with TRBJ2-7; D may be TRBD1 (6 bases). The clonotype comes from a human patient who received an intestinal transplant. CDR3 nucleotide sequence: TGCGCCAGCACCTTAACAGGGAGCTCCTACGAGCAGTACTTC. It encodes CASTLTGSSYEQYF.